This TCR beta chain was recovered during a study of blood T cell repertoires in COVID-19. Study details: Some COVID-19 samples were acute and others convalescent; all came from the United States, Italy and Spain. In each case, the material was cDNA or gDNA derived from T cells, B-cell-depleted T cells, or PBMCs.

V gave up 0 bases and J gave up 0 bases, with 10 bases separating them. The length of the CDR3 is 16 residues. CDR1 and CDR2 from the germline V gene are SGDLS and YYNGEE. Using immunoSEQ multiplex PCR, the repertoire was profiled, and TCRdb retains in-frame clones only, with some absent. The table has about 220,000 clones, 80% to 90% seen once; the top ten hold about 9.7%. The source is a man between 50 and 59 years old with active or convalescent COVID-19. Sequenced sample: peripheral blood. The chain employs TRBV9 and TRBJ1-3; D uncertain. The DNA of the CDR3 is TGTGCCAGCAGCGTAGAATGGCAGTACTCTGGAAACACCATATATTTT. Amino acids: CASSVEWQYSGNTIYF.